These T cell receptor beta chains were read from a single sample in a study of cytomegalovirus exposure and HLA in healthy donors. Sequencing was performed with immunoSEQ multiplex PCR; in TCRdb, only in-frame clones are kept and a portion is missing. The table has about 50,000 clones, over 60% seen once. What was sequenced was PBMCs. The receptors were sampled from a woman aged 50 to 60 in good health and CMV-seronegative. CDR3s include the opening cysteine and the closing phenylalanine or tryptophan. Each record gives: clone size, V gene, J gene, D gene, CDR3 DNA, CDR3 protein. A D gene is named only where the DNA matches it firmly. Expanded clones get a size class; other rows say once, few or many, or leave the size out.

NA,TRBV19,TRBJ2-2,TRBD1,TGTGCCAGTCAACCCGACAGGGGTTGGGACACCGGGGAGCTGTTTTTT,CASQPDRGWDTGELFF
NA,TRBV28,TRBJ1-2,NA,TGTGCCATCCTCCCACCAGGGATATCCTATGGCTACACCTTC,CAILPPGISYGYTF
NA,TRBV6-5,TRBJ2-5,TRBD2,TGTGCCACCTCCGGTGTTGCGGGAGGGGAGACCCAGTACTTC,CATSGVAGGETQYF
NA,TRBV6-1,TRBJ2-7,TRBD1,TGTGCCAGCAGTGAAACAGGGGGCGGATACGAGCAGTACTTC,CASSETGGGYEQYF
NA,TRBV27,TRBJ2-2,NA,TGTGCCAGCAGGACCTACCGGGACTCCTACACCGGGGAGCTGTTTTTT,CASRTYRDSYTGELFF
NA,TRBV21-1,TRBJ2-2,NA,TGTGCCAGCAGCAAAGAGCAGACCAGTGGGCTAGCGGTCACCGGGGAGCTGTTTTTT,CASSKEQTSGLAVTGELFF
NA,TRBV28,TRBJ1-1,NA,TGTGCCACCTCAGGCCCGAACACTGAAGCTTTCTTT,CATSGPNTEAFF
once,TRBV30,TRBJ1-1,NA,TGTGCCTGGAAGGCCCAAGGGGTGTTCACTGAAGCTTTCTTT,CAWKAQGVFTEAFF
NA,TRBV5-6,TRBJ1-5,NA,TGTGCCAGCAGCTTCAGGGATTTCGGCAATCAGCCCCAGCATTTT,CASSFRDFGNQPQHF
NA,TRBV2,TRBJ2-1,NA,TGTGCCAGTCGATGGCAGGGTAATTGGAATGAGCAGTTCTTC,CASRWQGNWNEQFF
NA,TRBV6-5,TRBJ2-5,NA,TGTGCCAGCAGACGGGGGACTCTCGGGCAAGAGACCCAGTACTTC,CASRRGTLGQETQYF
once,TRBV19,TRBJ1-4,NA,TGTGCCAGTAGCCCACTCAGGGGCCCCGCAACTAATGAAAAACTGTTTTTT,CASSPLRGPATNEKLFF
NA,TRBV2,TRBJ1-5,NA,TGTGCCAGCAGGGGAGAGGGCTGGGAGCCCCAGCATTTT,CASRGEGWEPQHF
NA,TRBV18,TRBJ2-2,NA,TGTGCCAGCTCATTGCAGGGTCCCACCGGGGAGCTGTTTTTT,CASSLQGPTGELFF
NA,TRBV19,TRBJ1-1,NA,TGTGCCAGTAAGGTGGGGCTTAAAGCTTTCTTT,CASKVGLKAFF
NA,TRBV11-3,TRBJ1-1,NA,TGTGCCAGCAGCCAGGGGACATTGAACACTGAAGCTTTCTTT,CASSQGTLNTEAFF
NA,TRBV5-1,TRBJ2-1,TRBD2,TGCGCCAGCTCACAGGGCGGGGGGGATTACAATGAGCAGTTCTTC,CASSQGGGDYNEQFF
NA,TRBV9,TRBJ2-2,TRBD1,TGTGCCAGCAGCGTCGCAGGGGGCGCGGGCACCGGGGAGCTGTTTTTT,CASSVAGGAGTGELFF
NA,TRBV28,TRBJ1-5,TRBD1,TGTGCCAGCAGTCCCAGGGGGAATCAGCCCCAGCATTTT,CASSPRGNQPQHF
NA,TRBV5-1,TRBJ1-1,NA,TGCGCCAGCAGCTTCCAGGGGAGCGAGGGCACTGAAGCTTTCTTT,CASSFQGSEGTEAFF
NA,TRBV27,TRBJ2-5,NA,TGTGCCAGCAGTCCAAGGGGGGGAGAGACCCAGTACTTC,CASSPRGGETQYF
NA,TRBV28,TRBJ1-5,NA,TGTGCCAGCAAGCGCGCAGGCGAGGGAGGTCAGCCCCAGCATTTT,CASKRAGEGGQPQHF
once,TRBV27,TRBJ1-5,NA,TGTGCTCGTGTCGGGGATCAGCCCCAGCATTTT,CARVGDQPQHF
NA,TRBV13,TRBJ1-2,NA,TGTGCCAGCAGCCCTACCGCGCGGGAGGCGAAAGGGTATGGCTACACCTTC,CASSPTAREAKGYGYTF
NA,TRBV4-1,TRBJ2-1,TRBD2,TGCGCCAGCAGCCAAGAGGCGGGGGGAGGGGATGAGCAGTTCTTC,CASSQEAGGGDEQFF
NA,TRBV19,TRBJ1-6,TRBD1,TGTGCCAGTAGTATTTTTAGTAACAGGGGTGGCTCACCCCTCCACTTT,CASSIFSNRGGSPLHF
NA,TRBV7-8,TRBJ1-2,NA,TGTGCCAGCAGCTTAGCGGGCGGGGGCTACACCTTC,CASSLAGGGYTF
NA,TRBV30,TRBJ1-2,NA,TGTGCCTGGAGCCCAGGGAGGAGCTATGGCTACACTTTC,CAWSPGRSYGYTF
NA,TRBV4-3,TRBJ2-1,TRBD2,TGCGCCAGCAGCCAAGAGGAATCGGGACTAGCGGGGCCGAGCTCCTACAATGAGCAGTTCTTC,CASSQEESGLAGPSSYNEQFF
NA,TRBV5-6,TRBJ2-5,NA,TGTGCCAGCAGCTTGGCGACAGGAGAGACCCAGTACTTC,CASSLATGETQYF
NA,TRBV30,TRBJ2-7,TRBD2,TGTGCCTTGGGACTAGCGGGAGATTACGAGCAGTACTTC,CALGLAGDYEQYF
NA,TRBV9,TRBJ1-4,TRBD1,TGTGCCAGCAGCTTAGGACAGGGTCGTGAAGAAAAACTGTTTTTT,CASSLGQGREEKLFF
medium-sized,TRBV7-8,TRBJ1-5,TRBD1,TGTGCCAGCAGCTTAGACAGGGGCCCCAGTCAGCCCCAGCATTTT,CASSLDRGPSQPQHF
NA,TRBV7-2,TRBJ2-5,NA,TGTGCCAGCAGCTTAGGTGCTAGCTTGGAGACCCAGTACTTC,CASSLGASLETQYF
NA,TRBV4-2,TRBJ2-3,NA,TGTGCCAGCAGCCGAAAAAAGACTACCCCCGAATCAGATACGCAGTATTTT,CASSRKKTTPESDTQYF